The T cell receptor (beta chain) described here comes from a study of T cells after yellow fever vaccination (dated by TCRdb to 2018 to 2020). About the full investigation: Libraries from fractions with low cell numbers were prepared with the SMART-Seq v4 Ultra Low Input RNA kit. Bulk TCR alpha and beta repertoires were sequenced longitudinally to track T-cell clones before and after primary and booster YFV17D yellow fever vaccination. The cohort comprised two healthy male donors, one aged 18 to 29 and one aged 30 to 39 years. Blood was collected at multiple timepoints before and after primary and secondary immunization, and bulk PBMC replicates and cell subsets were isolated. The full study reports these points: Because the study included only a couple of donors, the extent to which the findings can be generalized is limited. A small fraction of clonotypes showed up in both the CD4 and CD8 compartments, probably as a result of convergent recombination. FACS-sorted repertoires could contain abundant contaminating clonotypes from the bulk population, so computational filtering was required. Most clones expanded after primary vaccination (around 96% of CD4 and roughly 88% of CD8) were re-detected after the booster, suggesting that broad memory maintenance occurred. The secondary T-cell response was found to be weaker but faster than the primary response, with a peak reached on day 5 rather than on day 15.

In light of the paper, this sample's treatment or condition label describes: live attenuated yellow fever vaccine strain. A standard Ficoll-Paque protocol was used to isolate PBMCs from peripheral blood. Dynabeads CD4 and CD8 positive selection kits were used to isolate the CD4 and CD8 T-cell fractions. TriZol was used to extract RNA from bulk PBMCs, CD4 and CD8 fractions, and dextramer-positive and dextramer-negative fractions. There are a few counts of this clonotype. Its antigen specificity is not known. The sample holds no much larger clone one base away, and base qualities are not on file. Sequenced on an Illumina NovaSeq 6000. TCR cDNA was made using 5'RACE template switching, a step that added a universal primer site and unique molecular identifiers. Priming for cDNA synthesis came from both the TCR alpha and TCR beta constant segments. Library amplification involved two PCR steps, and the second step added sample barcodes and sequencing adapters. Libraries were sequenced on Illumina HiSeq 2500 (2x100 bp) or NovaSeq (2x150 bp). Under the source paper's analysis protocol: Demultiplexing of reads and collapsing into UMI consensus sequences were performed with MIGEC, and V(D)J alignment was carried out with MiXCR. Using edgeR on replicate PBMC samples, clonotypes were called vaccine-responding if FDR was below 0.01 and the log2 fold change was above 5 up to day 15. CD4 or CD8 identity was assigned to each bulk clonotype according to whether the clonotype was present at higher abundance in the sequenced CD4 repertoire or the sequenced CD8 repertoire. Clones were called with MiXCR by TCRdb after fastp trimmed the public reads at Q25, and only in-frame beta chains were retained. CDR3 protein sequences are deduplicated, and each keeps its most common genes and DNA. For this entry, the V and J calls and clone size follow TCRdb and not the study's own pipeline. This sample has under 150,000 distinct CDR3 sequences in its table, and roughly 15% of those were observed once. The ten largest clones capture roughly 45% of the sample.

V is shortened by 8 bases, J by 3 bases, and the region joining them spans 16 bases. From a lookup of the germline V gene (reference sequence), CDR1 and CDR2 are LGHDT and YNNKEL. Spanning cysteine to phenylalanine, the CDR3 consists of 15 amino acids. Of all the DNA, just the CDR3 is kept, 45 bases in frame from base 1. The material was CD8+ T cells sorted from PBMCs, obtained 5 days after the yellow fever booster vaccination. The receptor's source is a man aged 18 to 30 who received the YFV17D yellow fever vaccine. The V gene is TRBV3-1 and the J gene is TRBJ2-2; the D segment could be TRBD1, given 5 matching bases. The CDR3 here reads CASRGPRVDTGELFF. The sequenced DNA: TGTGCCAGCCGAGGTCCCAGGGTGGACACCGGGGAGCTGTTTTTT.